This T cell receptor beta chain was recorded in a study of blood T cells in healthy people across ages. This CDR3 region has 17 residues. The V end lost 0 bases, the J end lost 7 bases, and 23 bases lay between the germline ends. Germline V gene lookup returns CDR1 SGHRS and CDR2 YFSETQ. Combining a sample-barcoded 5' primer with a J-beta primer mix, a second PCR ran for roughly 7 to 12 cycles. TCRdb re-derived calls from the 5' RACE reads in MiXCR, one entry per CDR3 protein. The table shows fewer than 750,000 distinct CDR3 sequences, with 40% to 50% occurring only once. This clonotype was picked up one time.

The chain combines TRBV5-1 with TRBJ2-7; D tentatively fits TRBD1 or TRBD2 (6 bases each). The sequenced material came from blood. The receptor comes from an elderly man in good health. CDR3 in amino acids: CASSLAVGGGRDNEQYF. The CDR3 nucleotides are TGCGCCAGCAGCTTGGCCGTGGGAGGAGGACGGGACAATGAGCAGTACTTC.